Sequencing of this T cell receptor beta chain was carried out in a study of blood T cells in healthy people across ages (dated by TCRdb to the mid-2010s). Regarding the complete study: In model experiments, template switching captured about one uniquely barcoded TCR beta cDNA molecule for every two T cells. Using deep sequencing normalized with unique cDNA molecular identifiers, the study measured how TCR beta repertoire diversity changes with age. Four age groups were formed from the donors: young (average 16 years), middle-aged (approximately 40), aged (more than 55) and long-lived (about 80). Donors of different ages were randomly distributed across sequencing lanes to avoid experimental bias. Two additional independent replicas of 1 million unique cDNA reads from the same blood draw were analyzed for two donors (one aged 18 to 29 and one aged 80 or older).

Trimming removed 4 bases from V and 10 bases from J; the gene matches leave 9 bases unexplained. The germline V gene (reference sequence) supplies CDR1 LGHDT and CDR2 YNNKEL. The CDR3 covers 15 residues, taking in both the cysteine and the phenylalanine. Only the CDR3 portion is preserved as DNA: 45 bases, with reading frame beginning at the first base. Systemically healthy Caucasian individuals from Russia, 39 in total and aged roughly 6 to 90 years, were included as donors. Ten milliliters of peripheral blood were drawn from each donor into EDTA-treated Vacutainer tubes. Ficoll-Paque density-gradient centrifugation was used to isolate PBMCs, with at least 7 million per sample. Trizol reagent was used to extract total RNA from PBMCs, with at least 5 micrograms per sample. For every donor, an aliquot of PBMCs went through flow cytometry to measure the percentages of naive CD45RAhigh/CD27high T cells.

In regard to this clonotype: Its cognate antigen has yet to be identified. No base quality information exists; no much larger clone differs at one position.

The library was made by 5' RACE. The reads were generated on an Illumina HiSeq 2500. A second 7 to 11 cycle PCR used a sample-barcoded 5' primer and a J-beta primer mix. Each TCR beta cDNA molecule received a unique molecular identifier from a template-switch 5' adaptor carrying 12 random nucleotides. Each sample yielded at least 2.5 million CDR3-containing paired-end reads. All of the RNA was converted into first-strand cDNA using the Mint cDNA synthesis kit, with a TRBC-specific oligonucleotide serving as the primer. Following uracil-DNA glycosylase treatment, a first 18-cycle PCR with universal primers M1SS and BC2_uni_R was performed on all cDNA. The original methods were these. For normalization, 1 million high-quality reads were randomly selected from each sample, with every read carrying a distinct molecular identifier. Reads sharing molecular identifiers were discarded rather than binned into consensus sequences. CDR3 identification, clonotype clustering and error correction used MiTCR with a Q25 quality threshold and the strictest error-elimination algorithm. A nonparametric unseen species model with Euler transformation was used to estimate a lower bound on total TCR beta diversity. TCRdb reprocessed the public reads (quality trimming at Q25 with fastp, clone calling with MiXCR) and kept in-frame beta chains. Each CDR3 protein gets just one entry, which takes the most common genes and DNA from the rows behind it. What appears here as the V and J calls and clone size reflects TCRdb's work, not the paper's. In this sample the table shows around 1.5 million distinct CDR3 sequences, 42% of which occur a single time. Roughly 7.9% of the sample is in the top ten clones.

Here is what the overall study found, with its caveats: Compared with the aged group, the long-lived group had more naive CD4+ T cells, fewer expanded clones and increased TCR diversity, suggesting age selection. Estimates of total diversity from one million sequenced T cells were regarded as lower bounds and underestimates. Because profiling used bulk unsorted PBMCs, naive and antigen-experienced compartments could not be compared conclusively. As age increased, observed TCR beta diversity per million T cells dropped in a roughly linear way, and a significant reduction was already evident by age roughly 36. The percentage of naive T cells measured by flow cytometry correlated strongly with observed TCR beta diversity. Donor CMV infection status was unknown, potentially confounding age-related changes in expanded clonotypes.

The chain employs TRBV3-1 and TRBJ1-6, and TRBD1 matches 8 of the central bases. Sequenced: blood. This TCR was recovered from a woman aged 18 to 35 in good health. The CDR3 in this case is CASSPQGVTKSPLHF. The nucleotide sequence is TGTGCCAGCAGCCCACAGGGGGTAACAAAGTCACCCCTCCACTTT.